The clone carrying this T cell receptor (beta chain) appeared many times. What it binds is unknown. This sample was taken from a study of T cells in Graves' hyperthyroidism and ophthalmopathy. Study-level background: Pretreatment peripheral blood was obtained at initial diagnosis. Whole-study results and caveats: Before onset, ophthalmopathy was predicted by the model a median roughly 6.8 months earlier. Researchers found most expanded thyroid clonotypes above 0.001 in blood as well. The authors' 13 V-J model separated ophthalmopathy from stable hyperthyroidism.

TCR beta CDR3 regions were amplified from RNA transcripts. Primed by the HTBI set, a first-round RT-PCR was run on the TCR CDR3. Each CDR3 protein gets one entry after TCRdb re-called the multiplex PCR reads with MiXCR. The sample shows roughly 500,000 distinct CDR3 sequences, roughly a quarter of them seen only once. Trimming left V 6 bases short and J 2 bases short, with 10 bases between. The germline gives CDR1 SNHLY, CDR2 FYNNEI. The CDR3 loop spans 14 amino acids. The source of this sequence is a woman younger than 45 with Graves' ophthalmopathy. The chain joins TRBV2 to TRBJ2-2; unclear D gene. Sequencing was performed on blood. CDR3 sequence: CASRWTQNTGELFF. As DNA, the CDR3 is TGTGCCAGCAGGTGGACGCAAAACACCGGGGAGCTGTTTTTT.